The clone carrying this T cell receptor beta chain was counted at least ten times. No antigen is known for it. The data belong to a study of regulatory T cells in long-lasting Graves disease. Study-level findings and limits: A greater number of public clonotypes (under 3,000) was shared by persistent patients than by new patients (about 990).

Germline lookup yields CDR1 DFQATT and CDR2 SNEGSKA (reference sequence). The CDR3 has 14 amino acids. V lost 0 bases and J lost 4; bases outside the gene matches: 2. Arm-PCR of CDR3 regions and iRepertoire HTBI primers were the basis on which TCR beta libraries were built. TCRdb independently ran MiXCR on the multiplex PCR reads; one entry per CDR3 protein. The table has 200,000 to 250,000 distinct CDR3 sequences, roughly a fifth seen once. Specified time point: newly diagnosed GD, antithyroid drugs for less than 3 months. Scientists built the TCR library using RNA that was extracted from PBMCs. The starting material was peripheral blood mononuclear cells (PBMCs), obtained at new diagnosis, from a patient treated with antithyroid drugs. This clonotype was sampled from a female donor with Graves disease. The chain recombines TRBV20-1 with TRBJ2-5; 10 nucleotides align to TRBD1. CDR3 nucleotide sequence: TGCAGTGCTAGAGAGACAGGGGGCATAGAGACCCAGTACTTC. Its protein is CSARETGGIETQYF.